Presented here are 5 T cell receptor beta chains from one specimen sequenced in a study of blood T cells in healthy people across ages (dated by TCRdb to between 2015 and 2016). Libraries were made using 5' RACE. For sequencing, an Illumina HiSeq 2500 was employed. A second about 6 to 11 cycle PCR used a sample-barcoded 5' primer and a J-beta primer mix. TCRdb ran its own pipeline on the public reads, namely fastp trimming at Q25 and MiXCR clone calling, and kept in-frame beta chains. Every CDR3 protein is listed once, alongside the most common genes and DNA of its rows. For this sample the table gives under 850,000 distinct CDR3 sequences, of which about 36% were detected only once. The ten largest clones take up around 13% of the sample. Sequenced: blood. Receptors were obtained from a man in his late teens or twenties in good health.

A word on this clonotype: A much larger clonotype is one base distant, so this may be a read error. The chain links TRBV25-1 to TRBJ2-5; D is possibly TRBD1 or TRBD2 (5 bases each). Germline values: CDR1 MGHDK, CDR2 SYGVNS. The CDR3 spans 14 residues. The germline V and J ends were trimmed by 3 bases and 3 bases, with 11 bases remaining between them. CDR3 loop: CASSDRDAKETQYF. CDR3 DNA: TGTGCCAGCAGTGACCGGGACGCCAAAGAGACCCAGTACTTC.

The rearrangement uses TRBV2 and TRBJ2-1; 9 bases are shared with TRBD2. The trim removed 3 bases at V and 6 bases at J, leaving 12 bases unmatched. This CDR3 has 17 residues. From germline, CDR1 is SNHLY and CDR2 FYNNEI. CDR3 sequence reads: CASSDPWAGGTPNEQFF. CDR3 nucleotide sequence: TGTGCCAGCAGTGACCCCTGGGCGGGGGGGACACCCAATGAGCAGTTCTTC.

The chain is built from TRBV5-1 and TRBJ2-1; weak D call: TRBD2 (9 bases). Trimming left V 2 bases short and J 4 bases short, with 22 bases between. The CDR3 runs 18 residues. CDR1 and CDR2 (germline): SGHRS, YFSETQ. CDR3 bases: TGCGCCAGCAGCTTTGGGACAGGAATAACTAGCGGGTACAATGAGCAGTTCTTC. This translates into CASSFGTGITSGYNEQFF.

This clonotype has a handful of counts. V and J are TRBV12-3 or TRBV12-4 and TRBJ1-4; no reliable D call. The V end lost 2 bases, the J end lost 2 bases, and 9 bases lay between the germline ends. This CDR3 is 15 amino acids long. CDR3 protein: CASSLRGFTNEKLFF. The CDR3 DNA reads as TGTGCCAGCAGTTTAAGAGGGTTTACTAATGAAAAACTGTTTTTT.

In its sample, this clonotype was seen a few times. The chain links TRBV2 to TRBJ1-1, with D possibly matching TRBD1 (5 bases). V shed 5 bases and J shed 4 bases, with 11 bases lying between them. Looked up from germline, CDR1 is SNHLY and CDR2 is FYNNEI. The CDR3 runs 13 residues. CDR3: CASSKGTGTEAFF. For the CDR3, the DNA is TGTGCCAGCAGTAAGGGAACAGGCACTGAAGCTTTCTTT.